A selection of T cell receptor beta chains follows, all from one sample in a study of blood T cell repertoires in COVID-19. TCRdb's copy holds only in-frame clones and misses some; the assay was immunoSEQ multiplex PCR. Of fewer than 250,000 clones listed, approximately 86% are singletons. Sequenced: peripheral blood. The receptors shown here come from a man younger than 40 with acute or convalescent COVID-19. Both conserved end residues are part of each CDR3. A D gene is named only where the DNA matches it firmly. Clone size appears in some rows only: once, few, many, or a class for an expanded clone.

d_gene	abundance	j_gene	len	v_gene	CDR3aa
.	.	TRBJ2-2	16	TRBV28	CASKGPKAARSGELFF
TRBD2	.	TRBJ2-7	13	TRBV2	CASSGTSGYEQYF
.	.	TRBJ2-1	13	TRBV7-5	CARSPGAYNEQFF
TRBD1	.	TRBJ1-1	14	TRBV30	CAWNALQGDTEAFF
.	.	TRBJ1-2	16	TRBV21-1	CASSKAYVLEDYGYTF
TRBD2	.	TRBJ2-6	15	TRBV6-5	CASRPGGSGANVLTF
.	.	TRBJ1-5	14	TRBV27	CASSLQGRNQPQHF
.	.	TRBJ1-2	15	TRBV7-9	CASSLVRQAHYGYTF
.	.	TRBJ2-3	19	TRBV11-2	CASSLFRGIAETSTDTQYF
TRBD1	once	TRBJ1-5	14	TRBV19	CASHTGGGGQPQHF
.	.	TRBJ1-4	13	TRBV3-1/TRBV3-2	CASSLRGGEKLFF
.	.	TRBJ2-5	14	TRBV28	CASSLGGGQETQYF
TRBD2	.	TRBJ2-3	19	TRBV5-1	CASSPGLAGGPRDTDTQYF
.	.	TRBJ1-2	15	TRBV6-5	CASSYGLLGRDGYTF
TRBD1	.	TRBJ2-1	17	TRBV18	CASSRGTGVPTYNEQFF
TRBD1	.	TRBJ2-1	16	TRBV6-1	CASSEVDRGLYNEQFF
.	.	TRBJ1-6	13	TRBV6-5	CASRGQGNSPLHF